The following is a T cell receptor (beta chain) sequence with its context. Its antigen is not identified. These data are taken from a study of beta chain features in type 1 diabetes. Points from the study as a whole: Any role of HLA type in TCRB rearrangement remained unresolved here. For Type 1 diabetes patients, all four CD4+ subsets carried TCRB CDR3s that were moderately but significantly shorter. Patients showed naive, central memory and Treg TCRB repertoires that appeared more similar than those of healthy donors.

Germline-derived CDR1 and CDR2 are SGHNT and YYREEE (reference sequence). The V and J ends lost 4 bases and 6 bases respectively, with 27 bases between them. The CDR3 runs 18 residues. Investigators reverse transcribed all isolated RNA, so they sequenced expressed TCRB transcripts. Measured with immunoSEQ multiplex PCR; TCRdb has only the in-frame clones, and not every one. This table has some 22,000 clones, less than 75% appearing once. The TCR originated in a man aged 18 to 30 with type 1 diabetes. What was sequenced was stem cell memory CD4+ T cells from blood. The chain combines TRBV5-4 with TRBJ2-3; D is possibly TRBD1 (6 bases). CDR3 residues: CASSPGRTVVPPGDTQYF. In DNA form, the CDR3 reads TGTGCCAGCAGCCCGGGCAGGACAGTAGTTCCACCCGGGGATACGCAGTATTTT.